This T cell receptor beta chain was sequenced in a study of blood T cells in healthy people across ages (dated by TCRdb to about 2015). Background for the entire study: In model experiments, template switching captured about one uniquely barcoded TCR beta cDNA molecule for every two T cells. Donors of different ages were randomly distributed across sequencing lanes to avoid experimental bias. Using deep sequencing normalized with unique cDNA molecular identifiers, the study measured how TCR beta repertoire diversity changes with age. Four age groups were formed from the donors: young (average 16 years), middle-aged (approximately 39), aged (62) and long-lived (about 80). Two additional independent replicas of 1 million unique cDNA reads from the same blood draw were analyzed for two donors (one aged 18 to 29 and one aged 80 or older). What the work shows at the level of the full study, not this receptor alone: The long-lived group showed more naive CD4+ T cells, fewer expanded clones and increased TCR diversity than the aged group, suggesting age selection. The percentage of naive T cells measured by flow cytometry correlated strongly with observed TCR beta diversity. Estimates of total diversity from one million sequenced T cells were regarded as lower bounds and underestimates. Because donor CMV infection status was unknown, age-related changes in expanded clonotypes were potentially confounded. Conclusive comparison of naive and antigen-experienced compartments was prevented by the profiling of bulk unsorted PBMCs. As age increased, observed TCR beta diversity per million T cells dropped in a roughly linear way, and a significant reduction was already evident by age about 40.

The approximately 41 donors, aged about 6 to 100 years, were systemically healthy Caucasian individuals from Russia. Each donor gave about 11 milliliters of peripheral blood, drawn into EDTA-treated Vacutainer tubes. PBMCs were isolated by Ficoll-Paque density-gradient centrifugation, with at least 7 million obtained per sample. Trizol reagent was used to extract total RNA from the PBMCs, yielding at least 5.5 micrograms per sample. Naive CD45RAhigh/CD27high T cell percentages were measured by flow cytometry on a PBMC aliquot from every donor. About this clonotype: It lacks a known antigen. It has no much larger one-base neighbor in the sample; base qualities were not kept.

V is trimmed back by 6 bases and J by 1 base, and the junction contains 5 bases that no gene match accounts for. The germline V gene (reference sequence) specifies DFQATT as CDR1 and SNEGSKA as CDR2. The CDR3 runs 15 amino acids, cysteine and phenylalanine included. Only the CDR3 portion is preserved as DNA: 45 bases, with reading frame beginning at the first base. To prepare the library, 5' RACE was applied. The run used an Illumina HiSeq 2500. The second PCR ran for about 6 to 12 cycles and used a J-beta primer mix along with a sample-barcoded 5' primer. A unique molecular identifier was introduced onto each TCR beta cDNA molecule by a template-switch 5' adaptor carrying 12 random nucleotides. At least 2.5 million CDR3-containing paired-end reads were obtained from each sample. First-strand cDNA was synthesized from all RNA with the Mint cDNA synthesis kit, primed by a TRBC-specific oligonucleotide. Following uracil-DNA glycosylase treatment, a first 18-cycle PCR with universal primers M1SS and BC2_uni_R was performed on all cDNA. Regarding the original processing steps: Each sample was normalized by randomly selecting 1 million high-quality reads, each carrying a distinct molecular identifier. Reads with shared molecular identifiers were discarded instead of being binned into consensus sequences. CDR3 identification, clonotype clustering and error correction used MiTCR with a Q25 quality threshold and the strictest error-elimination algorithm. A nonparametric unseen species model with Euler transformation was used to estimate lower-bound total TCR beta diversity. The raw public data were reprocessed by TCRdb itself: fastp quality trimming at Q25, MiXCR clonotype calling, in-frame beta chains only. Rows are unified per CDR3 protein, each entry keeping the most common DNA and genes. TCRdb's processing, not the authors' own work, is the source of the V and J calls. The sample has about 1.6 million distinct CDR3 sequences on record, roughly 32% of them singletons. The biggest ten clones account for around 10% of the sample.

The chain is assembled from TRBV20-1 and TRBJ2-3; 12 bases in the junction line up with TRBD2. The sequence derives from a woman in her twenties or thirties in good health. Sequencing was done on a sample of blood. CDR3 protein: CSAPSGGAGTDTQYF. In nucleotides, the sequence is TGCAGTGCACCTAGCGGGGGGGCCGGCACAGATACGCAGTATTTT.